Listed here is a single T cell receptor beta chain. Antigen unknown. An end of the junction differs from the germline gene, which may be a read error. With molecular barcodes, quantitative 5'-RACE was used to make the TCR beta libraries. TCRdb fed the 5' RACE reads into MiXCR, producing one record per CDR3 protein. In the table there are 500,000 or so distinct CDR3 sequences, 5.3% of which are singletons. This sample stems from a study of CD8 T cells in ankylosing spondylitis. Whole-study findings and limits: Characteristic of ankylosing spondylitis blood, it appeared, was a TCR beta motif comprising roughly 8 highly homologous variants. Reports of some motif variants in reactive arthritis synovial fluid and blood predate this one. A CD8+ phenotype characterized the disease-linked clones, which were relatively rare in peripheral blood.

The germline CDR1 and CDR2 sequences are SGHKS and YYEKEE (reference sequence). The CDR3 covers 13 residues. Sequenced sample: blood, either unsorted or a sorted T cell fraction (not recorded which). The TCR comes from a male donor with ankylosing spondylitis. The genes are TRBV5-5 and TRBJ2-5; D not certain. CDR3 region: CASGLDGVETQYF. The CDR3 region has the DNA TGTGCCAGCGGCTTGGATGGCGTAGAGACCCAGTACTTC.